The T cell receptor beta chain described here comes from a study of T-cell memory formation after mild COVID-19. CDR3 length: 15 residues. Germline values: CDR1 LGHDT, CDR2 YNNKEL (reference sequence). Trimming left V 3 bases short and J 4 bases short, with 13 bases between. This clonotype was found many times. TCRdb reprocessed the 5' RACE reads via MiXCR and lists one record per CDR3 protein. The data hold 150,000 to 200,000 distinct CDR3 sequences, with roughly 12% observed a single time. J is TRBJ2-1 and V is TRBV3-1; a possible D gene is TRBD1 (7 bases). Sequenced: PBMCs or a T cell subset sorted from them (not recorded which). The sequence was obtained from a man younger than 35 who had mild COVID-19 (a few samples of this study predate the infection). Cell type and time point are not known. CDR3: CASSQGTAGYNEQFF. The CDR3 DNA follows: TGTGCCAGCAGCCAGGGGACAGCGGGTTACAATGAGCAGTTCTTC.